This T cell receptor beta chain was identified during a study of cytomegalovirus exposure and HLA in healthy donors. Study-wide background: Assignment to the Caucasian-associated ancestry cluster applied to around 80% of the roughly 400 genotyped donors.

Comments on this clone: Its antigen is currently unknown.

The PCR had 60 Vbeta and 13 Jbeta primers. Method: immunoSEQ multiplex PCR; TCRdb's copy keeps in-frame clones and lacks some. The table for this sample gives tens of thousands of clones. V lost 6 bases to trimming and J lost 5 bases, with 13 bases between them. The CDR3 is 13 residues long. Germline-derived CDR1 and CDR2 are SEHNR and FQNEAQ (reference sequence). General study points: An observed cluster of highly shared sequence variants was recorded as a likely sequencing artifact. In a later analysis, HLA-C alleles had the fewest associated TCRs, DRB1 alleles the most.

Sequenced: PBMCs. This sequence joins TRBV7-9 and TRBJ2-5; D gene uncertain. This TCR came from a male donor in good health and CMV-seronegative. CDR3 sequence: CASSQLGRETQYF. As DNA, the CDR3 is TGTGCCAGCAGTCAACTGGGCAGGGAGACCCAGTACTTC.